A selection of T cell receptor beta chains follows, all from one sample in a study of blood T cells in healthy people across ages. TCRdb fed the 5' RACE reads into MiXCR, producing one record per CDR3 protein. The sample consists of some 700,000 distinct CDR3 sequences, 35% to 45% of them appearing once. Material for sequencing was blood. The receptors derive from a woman aged 55-69 years in good health. Both conserved end residues are part of each CDR3. The D gene is left open where the match is weak. Size is omitted from some rows. Given values are once, few, many or a class for expanded clones.

j_call	clone_size	cdr3_length	d_call	v_call	cdr3_aa	cdr3_nt
TRBJ2-7	NA	17	NA	TRBV21-1	CASSKNPRRALTNEQYF	TGTGCCAGCAGCAAAAACCCACGTCGGGCCCTTACGAACGAGCAGTACTTC
TRBJ2-5	many	13	TRBD1	TRBV10-3	CAISGDRTETQYF	TGTGCCATCAGTGGGGACAGAACAGAGACCCAGTACTTC
TRBJ1-4	few	15	NA	TRBV5-1	CASGWQPGPNEKLFF	TGCGCCAGCGGCTGGCAGCCTGGACCTAATGAAAAACTGTTTTTT
TRBJ1-4	NA	16	NA	TRBV5-1	CASSRGTAGGNEKLFF	TGCGCCAGCAGCCGGGGAACGGCAGGAGGTAATGAAAAACTGTTTTTT
TRBJ1-5	few	13	NA	TRBV6-5	CASKLGLGQPQHF	TGTGCCAGCAAATTAGGCCTCGGGCAGCCCCAGCATTTT
TRBJ2-7	many	11	NA	TRBV20-1	CSARGPGEQYF	TGCAGTGCTAGAGGACCAGGCGAGCAGTACTTC
TRBJ2-1	NA	12	NA	TRBV3-1	CASSENCNEQFF	TGTGCCAGCAGCGAAAACTGCAATGAGCAGTTCTTC
TRBJ2-5	NA	12	NA	TRBV5-5	CASSLDEDEQYF	TGTGCCAGCAGCTTGGACGAGGATGAGCAGTACTTC
TRBJ2-1	NA	12	NA	TRBV20-1	CSARTAAHEQFF	TGCAGTGCCAGGACTGCCGCCCATGAGCAGTTCTTC
TRBJ1-2	NA	14	TRBD1	TRBV25-1	CASILSGTGEGYTF	TGTGCCAGCATCCTCTCCGGGACAGGGGAAGGCTACACCTTC
TRBJ1-2	few	14	NA	TRBV6-1	CASIPVKGSGGYTF	TGTGCCAGCATCCCAGTTAAAGGATCTGGCGGCTACACCTTC
TRBJ2-1	NA	17	NA	TRBV6-5	CASSYSAPGSSYNEQFF	TGTGCCAGCAGTTACTCGGCTCCCGGGAGCTCCTACAATGAGCAGTTCTTC
TRBJ2-3	NA	15	TRBD2	TRBV5-1	CASSFLRGSTDTQYF	TGCGCCAGCAGCTTTCTGCGGGGGAGCACAGATACGCAGTATTTT
TRBJ2-7	NA	13	NA	TRBV6-2/TRBV6-3	CASSYYRSYEQYF	TGTGCCAGCAGTTACTACAGGTCCTACGAGCAGTACTTC
TRBJ2-7	NA	16	NA	TRBV20-1	CSARGSNRAGTYEQYF	TGCAGTGCTAGAGGGAGTAACAGGGCCGGGACCTACGAGCAGTACTTC
TRBJ2-3	NA	16	TRBD2	TRBV7-9	CASSLVAGLITDTQYF	TGTGCCAGCAGCTTGGTAGCGGGATTAATAACAGATACGCAGTATTTT
TRBJ1-2	few	13	NA	TRBV20-1	CSARQKQGYGYTF	TGCAGTGCTAGACAAAAGCAGGGTTATGGCTACACCTTC
TRBJ2-3	once	14	TRBD2	TRBV20-1	CSARAGGAVDTQYF	TGCAGTGCTAGAGCGGGGGGGGCTGTCGATACGCAGTATTTT
TRBJ2-7	few	14	NA	TRBV14	CASSPKDGAYEQYF	TGTGCCAGCAGCCCAAAAGACGGAGCCTACGAGCAGTACTTC
TRBJ2-1	NA	17	TRBD2	TRBV4-1	CASSQDPRLAGINEQFF	TGCGCCAGCAGCCAAGATCCCAGACTAGCGGGAATCAATGAGCAGTTCTTC
TRBJ2-7	NA	20	TRBD2	TRBV3-1	CASSQALYLTSGRALNEQYF	TGTGCCAGCAGCCAAGCTCTCTATTTGACTAGCGGGAGAGCTCTAAACGAGCAGTACTTC
TRBJ1-4	few	15	NA	TRBV20-1	CSAQALGRLNEKLFF	TGCAGTGCCCAGGCGCTGGGCAGACTGAATGAAAAACTGTTTTTT
TRBJ1-2	NA	13	TRBD1	TRBV5-1	CASSSTGESGYTF	TGCGCCAGCAGCTCCACAGGGGAGAGTGGCTACACCTTC
TRBJ1-2	NA	13	TRBD1	TRBV7-9	CASRRTGVDGYTF	TGTGCCAGCAGGAGAACAGGGGTCGATGGCTACACCTTC
TRBJ2-3	NA	17	NA	TRBV9	CASSVRGRTPSTDTQYF	TGTGCCAGCAGCGTACGAGGGAGGACACCTAGCACAGATACGCAGTATTTT
TRBJ2-7	NA	10	NA	TRBV20-1	CSAPYNEQYF	TGCAGTGCTCCGTACAATGAGCAGTACTTC
TRBJ1-2	NA	15	NA	TRBV7-9	CASSFDNPLIYGYTF	TGTGCCAGCAGCTTCGACAACCCCTTGATCTATGGCTACACCTTC
TRBJ2-3	NA	16	TRBD1	TRBV20-1	CSATVLGGTGTDTQYF	TGCAGTGCTACGGTTCTCGGGGGGACAGGGACAGATACGCAGTATTTT
TRBJ2-5	NA	14	NA	TRBV24-1	CATSDYDYQETQYF	TGTGCCACCAGTGATTACGACTACCAAGAGACCCAGTACTTC
TRBJ2-1	few	12	NA	TRBV6-2/TRBV6-3	CASRERQGGQFF	TGTGCCAGCCGCGAACGACAGGGAGGGCAGTTCTTC
TRBJ2-3	NA	20	TRBD2	TRBV7-9	CASSLRALGASGGHTDTQYF	TGTGCCAGCAGCTTAAGGGCGTTAGGGGCTAGCGGGGGCCACACAGATACGCAGTATTTT
TRBJ2-3	NA	13	NA	TRBV29-1	CSVEGQEADTQYF	TGCAGCGTTGAGGGCCAGGAGGCAGATACGCAGTATTTT
TRBJ2-7	NA	14	NA	TRBV28	CASSVVAMDYEQYF	TGTGCCAGCAGTGTAGTAGCGATGGACTACGAGCAGTACTTC